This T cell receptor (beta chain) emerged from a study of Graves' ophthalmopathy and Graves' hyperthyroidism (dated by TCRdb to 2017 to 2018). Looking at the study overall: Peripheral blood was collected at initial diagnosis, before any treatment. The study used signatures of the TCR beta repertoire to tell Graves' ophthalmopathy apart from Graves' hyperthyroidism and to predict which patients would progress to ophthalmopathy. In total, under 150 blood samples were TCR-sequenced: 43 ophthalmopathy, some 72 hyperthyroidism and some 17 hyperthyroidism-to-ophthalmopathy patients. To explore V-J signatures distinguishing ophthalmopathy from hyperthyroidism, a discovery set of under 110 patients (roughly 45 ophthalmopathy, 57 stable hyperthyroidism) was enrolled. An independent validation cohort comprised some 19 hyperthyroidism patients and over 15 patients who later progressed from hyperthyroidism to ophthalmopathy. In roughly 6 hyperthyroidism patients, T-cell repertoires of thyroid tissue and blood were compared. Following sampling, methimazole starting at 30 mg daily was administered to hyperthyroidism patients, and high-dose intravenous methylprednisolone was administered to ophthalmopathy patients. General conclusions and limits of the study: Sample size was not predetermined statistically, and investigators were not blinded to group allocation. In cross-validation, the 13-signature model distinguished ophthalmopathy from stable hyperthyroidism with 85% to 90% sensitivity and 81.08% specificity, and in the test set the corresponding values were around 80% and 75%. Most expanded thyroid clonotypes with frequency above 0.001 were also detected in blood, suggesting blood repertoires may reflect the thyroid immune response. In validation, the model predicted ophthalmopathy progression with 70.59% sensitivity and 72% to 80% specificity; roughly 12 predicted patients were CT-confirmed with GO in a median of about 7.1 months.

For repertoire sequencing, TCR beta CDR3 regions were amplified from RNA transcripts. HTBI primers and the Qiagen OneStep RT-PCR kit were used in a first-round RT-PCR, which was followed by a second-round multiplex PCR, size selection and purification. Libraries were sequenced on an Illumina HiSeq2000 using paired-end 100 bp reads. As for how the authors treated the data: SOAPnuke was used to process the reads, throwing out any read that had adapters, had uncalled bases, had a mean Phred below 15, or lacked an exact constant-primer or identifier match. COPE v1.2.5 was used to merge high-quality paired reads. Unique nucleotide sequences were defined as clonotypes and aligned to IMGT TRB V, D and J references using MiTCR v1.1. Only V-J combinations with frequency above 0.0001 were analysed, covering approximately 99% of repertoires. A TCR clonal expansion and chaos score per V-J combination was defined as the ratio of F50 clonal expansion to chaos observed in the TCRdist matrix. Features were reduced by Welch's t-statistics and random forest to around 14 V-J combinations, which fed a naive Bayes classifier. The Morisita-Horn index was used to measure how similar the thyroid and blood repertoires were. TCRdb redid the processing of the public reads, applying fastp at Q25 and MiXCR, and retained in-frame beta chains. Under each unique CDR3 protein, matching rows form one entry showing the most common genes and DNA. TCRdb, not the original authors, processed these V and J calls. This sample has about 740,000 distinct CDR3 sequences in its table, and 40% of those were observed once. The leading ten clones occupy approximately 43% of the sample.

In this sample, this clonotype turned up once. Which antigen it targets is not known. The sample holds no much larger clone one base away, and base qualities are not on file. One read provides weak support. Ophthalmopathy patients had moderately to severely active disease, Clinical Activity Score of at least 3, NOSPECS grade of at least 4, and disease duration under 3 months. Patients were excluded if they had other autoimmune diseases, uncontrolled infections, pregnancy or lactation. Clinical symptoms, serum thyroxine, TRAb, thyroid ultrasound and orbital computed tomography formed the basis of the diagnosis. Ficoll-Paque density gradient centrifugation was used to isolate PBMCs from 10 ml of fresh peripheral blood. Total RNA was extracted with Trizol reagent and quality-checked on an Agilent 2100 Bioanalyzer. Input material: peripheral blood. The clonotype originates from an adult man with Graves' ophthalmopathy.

The DNA sequence reads TGTGCCAGCTCACCACAGAGTCTACCTAATTCACCCCTCCACTTT. It translates to CASSPQSLPNSPLHF. The sequence is built from TRBV9 and TRBJ1-6; no confident D gene assignment can be made. Including the terminal cysteine and phenylalanine, the CDR3 comprises 15 residues. This entry keeps only the CDR3 DNA: 45 bases, framed from base 1. V loses 7 bases of germline sequence and J loses 6 bases, and the interval between the two ends is 17 bases. Reading the germline V gene gives CDR1 SGDLS and CDR2 YYNGEE.